This T cell receptor (beta chain) was identified in a study of blood T cell repertoires in COVID-19. At the level of the study: Researchers got acute and convalescent COVID-19 samples from the United States, Italy and Spain. The analysed material was cDNA or gDNA that came from T cells, B-cell-depleted T cells, or PBMCs.

Each participant's cohort was designated according to participant-reported clinical history. The V segment lost 0 bases and the J segment 3 bases; nucleotides outside the gene matches: 6. The CDR3 has 17 amino acids. Under the authors' procedure: By means of reference gene primer amplification, nucleated cell counts were estimated. Assay used: immunoSEQ multiplex PCR; TCRdb lists only in-frame clones, some missing. V and J calls and clone size follow that table, whereas D and trimming were derived from the DNA. The sample records around 260,000 clones, approximately 92% being singletons. The receptor was isolated from a woman in her thirties who had recovered from COVID-19. Input material: PBMCs or T cells enriched from blood (not recorded which). The chain recombines TRBV6-7 with TRBJ2-1; TRBD2 aligns across 9 bases. TRBV6-7 is labeled an ORF, and its function is uncertain. The CDR3 here is CASSYSITSGCYNEQFF. The CDR3 bases are TGTGCCAGCAGTTACTCGATTACTAGCGGGTGCTACAATGAGCAGTTCTTC.